This T cell receptor (beta chain) was identified in a study of early T cells in non-severe SARS-CoV-2 infection. Study observations and caveats: Sequences matched to VDJdb favored anti-spike CD8 responses, while private and CD4 specificities were missed.

Via MiXCR, TCRdb re-called the 5' RACE reads, giving one row per CDR3 protein. Found here are some 64,000 distinct CDR3 sequences, about 10% of them singletons; the top ten hold roughly 1.7%. Ten or more counts support this clonotype. Its specificity is not known. The CDR3 runs 15 residues. CDR1 is SGHRS, CDR2 YFSETQ, per germline. V lost 3 bases, J lost 2 bases, and 8 bases stayed unmatched. The sample comprised whole blood. This receptor was taken from an adult who was a healthcare worker with PCR-confirmed SARS-CoV-2 infection or an uninfected control (not recorded which). The rearrangement uses TRBV5-1 and TRBJ2-7; TRBD1 matches at 7 bases. The CDR3 coding sequence is TGCGCCAGCAGCTCGACAGGGATGTGGACCTACGAGCAGTACTTC. This sequence encodes CASSSTGMWTYEQYF.